This T cell receptor beta chain was captured in a study of monozygotic twins with inflammatory bowel disease. As regards this clonotype: Its specificity is unknown.

Study observations and caveats: Discordant twins showed the same repertoire similarity as concordant twins, possibly from limited power. Fewer clonotypes were shared with others by IBD patients than by healthy twins, especially with disease activity.

The CDR3 has 15 amino acids. The V gene's germline CDR1 is DFQATT and CDR2 SNEGSKA (reference sequence). Reanalyzing the 5' RACE reads, TCRdb keeps one entry per CDR3 protein, without DNA. Seen in this sample are about 110,000 distinct CDR3 sequences; the ten most common clones hold under 15%. This sequence originates from a human donor with ulcerative colitis or Crohn's disease, or a healthy co-twin of an affected twin (not recorded which). V is TRBV20-1 and J is TRBJ1-2; TCRdb lists TRBD1, though no DNA is available to test this call. The sequenced sample consisted of blood. The CDR3 reads CSARVGTGKGFGYTF.